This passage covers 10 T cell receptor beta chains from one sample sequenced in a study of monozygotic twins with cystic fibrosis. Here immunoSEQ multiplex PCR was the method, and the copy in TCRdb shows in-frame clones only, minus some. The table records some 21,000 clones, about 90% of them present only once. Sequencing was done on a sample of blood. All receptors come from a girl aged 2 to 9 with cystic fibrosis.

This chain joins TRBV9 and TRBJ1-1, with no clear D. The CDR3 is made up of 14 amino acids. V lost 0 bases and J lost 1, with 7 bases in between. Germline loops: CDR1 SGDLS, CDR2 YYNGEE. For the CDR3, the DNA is TGTGCCAGCAGCGTAGTTCGACAGAACACTGAAGCTTTCTTT. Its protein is CASSVVRQNTEAFF.

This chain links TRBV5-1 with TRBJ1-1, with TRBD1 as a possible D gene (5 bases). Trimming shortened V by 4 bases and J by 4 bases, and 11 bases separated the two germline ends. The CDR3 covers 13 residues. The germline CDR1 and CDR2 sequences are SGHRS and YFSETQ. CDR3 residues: CASSARTSTEAFF. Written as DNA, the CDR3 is TGCGCCAGCAGCGCCCGGACAAGCACTGAAGCTTTCTTT.

The CDR3 reads CASSELDANTGELFF. The CDR3 bases are TGTGCCAGCAGTGAATTGGATGCGAACACCGGGGAGCTGTTTTTT. The gene calls are TRBV25-1 and TRBJ2-2; D remains ambiguous. This CDR3 has 15 residues. V was pared by 1 base and J by 0 bases, with 6 bases between. Germline values: CDR1 MGHDK, CDR2 SYGVNS.

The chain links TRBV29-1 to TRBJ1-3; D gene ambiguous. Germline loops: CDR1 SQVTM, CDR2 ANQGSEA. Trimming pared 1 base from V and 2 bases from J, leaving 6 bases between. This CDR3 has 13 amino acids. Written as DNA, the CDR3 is TGCAGCGTTGAAGCTCCAGCTGGAAACACCATATATTTT. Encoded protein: CSVEAPAGNTIYF.

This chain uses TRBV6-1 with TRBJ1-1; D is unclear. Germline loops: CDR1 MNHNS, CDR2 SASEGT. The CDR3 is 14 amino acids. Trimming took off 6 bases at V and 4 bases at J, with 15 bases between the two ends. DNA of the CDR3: TGTGCCAGCAGCGCAGACGCCCGTAGCACTGAAGCTTTCTTT. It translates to CASSADARSTEAFF.

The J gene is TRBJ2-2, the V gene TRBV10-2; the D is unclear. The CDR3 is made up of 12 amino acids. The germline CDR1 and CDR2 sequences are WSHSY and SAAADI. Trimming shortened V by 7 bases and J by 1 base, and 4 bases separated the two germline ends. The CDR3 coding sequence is TGCGCCAGCACAGGGAACACCGGGGAGCTGTTTTTT. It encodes CASTGNTGELFF.

As DNA, the CDR3 is TGCAGCGTTATAGACAGCTCCTACGAGCAGTACTTC. As protein: CSVIDSSYEQYF. The V gene is TRBV29-1, the J gene TRBJ2-5; tentative D call: TRBD1 (5 bases). The DNA end favors TRBJ2-7, so the J call may be wrong. The CDR3 totals 12 residues. CDR1 is SQVTM and CDR2 is ANQGSEA in the germline V gene.

CDR3 amino acids: CASSEKRGGADTQYF. The CDR3 nucleotides read TGCGCCAGCAGTGAGAAGCGGGGGGGCGCAGATACGCAGTATTTT. V gene TRBV10-1 combines with J gene TRBJ2-3, with TRBD2 matching 10 bases. Germline V lookup: CDR1 WNHNN, CDR2 SYGVQD (reference sequence). The CDR3 consists of 15 residues. V was clipped by 2 bases and J by 4 bases; unmatched bases: 3.

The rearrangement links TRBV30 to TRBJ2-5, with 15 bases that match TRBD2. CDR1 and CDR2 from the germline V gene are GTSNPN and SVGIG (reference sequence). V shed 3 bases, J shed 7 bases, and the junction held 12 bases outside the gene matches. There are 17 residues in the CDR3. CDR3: CAWSGLAGGLGYGTQYF. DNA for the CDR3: TGTGCCTGGAGCGGACTAGCGGGGGGGCTGGGGTACGGGACCCAGTACTTC.

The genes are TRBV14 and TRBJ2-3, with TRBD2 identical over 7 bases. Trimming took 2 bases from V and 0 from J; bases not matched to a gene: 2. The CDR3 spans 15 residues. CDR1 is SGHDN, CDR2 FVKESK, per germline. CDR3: CASSQQLASTDTQYF. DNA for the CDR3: TGTGCCAGCAGCCAACAACTAGCGAGCACAGATACGCAGTATTTT.